This T cell receptor (beta chain) stems from a study of shared clonotypes between healthy human individuals. Overall study: There were three CD4 naive, three CD4 memory, two CD8 naive and one CD8 memory plates per donor.

Division of CD4+ cells produced a CD45RA+ naive subset and a CD45RA-negative memory subset. This CDR3 has 11 amino acids. Per germline, CDR1 GTSNPN and CDR2 SVGIG (reference sequence). The ends lost 7 bases at V and 7 bases at J; junction bases unmatched: 5. A word on this clone: Its matching antigen is unknown.

Here immunoSEQ multiplex PCR was the method, and the copy in TCRdb shows in-frame clones only, minus some. The sample consists of millions of clones, about 95% of them appearing once. Points from the study as a whole: Researchers found naive subsets generally carried larger estimated richness than memory subsets. Among donors, the sharing of clonotypes was expected to be influenced by sequencing depth.

The TCR originated in a man younger than 30 in good health. The sample taken for sequencing was naive CD4+ T cells sorted from blood. Documented subset: CD45RA+ positively selected. The gene calls are TRBV30 and TRBJ1-1; 8 bases line up with TRBD1. CDR3 protein: CALQGASEAFF. The CDR3 nucleotides are TGTGCCTTGCAGGGGGCGAGTGAAGCTTTCTTT.